Listed below are T cell receptor beta chains from one sample, sequenced in a study of cytomegalovirus exposure and HLA in healthy donors. Clones were sequenced by immunoSEQ multiplex PCR, and TCRdb holds only the in-frame ones, with some missing. This sample yields 240,000 or so clones, of which about four fifths are seen a single time; 5% to 6% belongs to the top ten. The sample taken for sequencing was PBMCs. Every receptor here comes from a woman aged 40 to 55 in good health and CMV-seropositive. The CDR3 runs from the conserved cysteine through the conserved F or W. Not all rows give a size; the values are once, few, many and, for expanded clones, a class.

clone_size: -
v_call: TRBV5-4
cdr3_length: 14
cdr3_aa: CASRYDRERNEQFF

clone_size: -
v_call: TRBV7-2
cdr3_length: 19
cdr3_aa: CASSFFLRDRGSGANVLTF

clone_size: -
v_call: TRBV28
cdr3_length: 15
cdr3_aa: CASSREGRGNQPQHF

clone_size: -
v_call: TRBV6-5
cdr3_length: 13
cdr3_aa: CASSYSSSYGYTF

clone_size: once
v_call: TRBV7-9
cdr3_length: 13
cdr3_aa: CASMAVNTGELFF

clone_size: -
v_call: TRBV27
cdr3_length: 12
cdr3_aa: CASSAGGYEQYF

clone_size: -
v_call: TRBV4-2
cdr3_length: 19
cdr3_aa: CASSQVPGGPEGVSYEQYF

clone_size: once
v_call: TRBV5-5
cdr3_length: 15
cdr3_aa: CASSLGSVNTGELFF

clone_size: -
v_call: TRBV9
cdr3_length: 17
cdr3_aa: CASSASTRGGKGGTQYF

clone_size: -
v_call: TRBV20-1
cdr3_length: 11
cdr3_aa: CSARTGSGYTF

clone_size: few
v_call: TRBV4-1
cdr3_length: 14
cdr3_aa: CASSPGQPSYEQYF

clone_size: -
v_call: TRBV6-5
cdr3_length: 15
cdr3_aa: CASRLDPGVQETQYF

clone_size: -
v_call: TRBV7-2
cdr3_length: 15
cdr3_aa: CASSPRAGPPYEQYF

clone_size: -
v_call: TRBV6-6
cdr3_length: 15
cdr3_aa: CASSPEGQGTRGYTF

clone_size: -
v_call: TRBV30
cdr3_length: 13
cdr3_aa: CAWRGGTGTGYTF

clone_size: -
v_call: TRBV9
cdr3_length: 15
cdr3_aa: CASSVEAGFATEAFF

clone_size: -
v_call: TRBV10-1
cdr3_length: 14
cdr3_aa: CASSADRSSYEQYF

clone_size: -
v_call: TRBV30
cdr3_length: 15
cdr3_aa: CACDGTDRFAYEQYF

clone_size: -
v_call: TRBV28
cdr3_length: 17
cdr3_aa: CASSSGTSGTGQETQYF

clone_size: -
v_call: TRBV6-4
cdr3_length: 16
cdr3_aa: CASSERGQVPNEKLFF

clone_size: -
v_call: TRBV11-2
cdr3_length: 18
cdr3_aa: CASRQPGSRIKGGNTIYF

clone_size: few
v_call: TRBV4-3
cdr3_length: 13
cdr3_aa: CASSRTSGNEQFF

clone_size: -
v_call: TRBV27
cdr3_length: 15
cdr3_aa: CASSSRTGSTDTQYF

clone_size: few
v_call: TRBV18
cdr3_length: 16
cdr3_aa: CASSPRGRPQATEAFF

clone_size: -
v_call: TRBV10-3
cdr3_length: 13
cdr3_aa: CAIRGTVNTEAFF

clone_size: -
v_call: TRBV19
cdr3_length: 16
cdr3_aa: CASSMTPAQSLYGYTF

clone_size: -
v_call: TRBV2
cdr3_length: 15
cdr3_aa: CASSGNSGYQETQYF

clone_size: few
v_call: TRBV19
cdr3_length: 15
cdr3_aa: CASSIIWQTYNEQFF

clone_size: -
v_call: TRBV4-3
cdr3_length: 17
cdr3_aa: CASSQDSASSYNSPLHF

clone_size: -
v_call: TRBV27
cdr3_length: 14
cdr3_aa: CATANGDGRYEQYF

clone_size: few
v_call: TRBV25-1
cdr3_length: 14
cdr3_aa: CATETSGSGYEQYF

clone_size: few
v_call: TRBV6-6
cdr3_length: 14
cdr3_aa: CASSLLTGKDGYTF

clone_size: -
v_call: TRBV28
cdr3_length: 15
cdr3_aa: CASTRMTGVNYGYTF

clone_size: -
v_call: TRBV4-1
cdr3_length: 15
cdr3_aa: CASSKDSEVDYGYTF

clone_size: -
v_call: TRBV12-5
cdr3_length: 14
cdr3_aa: CASGQGQGAYEQYF

clone_size: -
v_call: TRBV7-8
cdr3_length: 15
cdr3_aa: CASSISGGLYNEQFF

clone_size: -
v_call: TRBV27
cdr3_length: 15
cdr3_aa: CANQMGDRRNEKLFF

clone_size: -
v_call: TRBV7-9
cdr3_length: 16
cdr3_aa: CASSPRTGAWWETQYF

clone_size: -
v_call: TRBV30
cdr3_length: 20
cdr3_aa: CAWTRPGLAGGPRGYNEQFF

clone_size: -
v_call: TRBV30
cdr3_length: 14
cdr3_aa: CAWSLGQGRDEQYF

clone_size: -
v_call: TRBV29-1
cdr3_length: 11
cdr3_aa: CSAGLGETQYF

clone_size: -
v_call: TRBV7-9
cdr3_length: 15
cdr3_aa: CASSLAPDRGHEQYF

clone_size: -
v_call: TRBV5-4
cdr3_length: 15
cdr3_aa: CASSLEWGRAVEQYF

clone_size: -
v_call: TRBV5-1
cdr3_length: 16
cdr3_aa: CASSLSGTGPSYEQYF

clone_size: few
v_call: TRBV7-9
cdr3_length: 14
cdr3_aa: CASSLHTVEEKLFF

clone_size: once
v_call: TRBV10-3
cdr3_length: 18
cdr3_aa: CAISEQDTSWPLNEKLFF

clone_size: once
v_call: TRBV7-7
cdr3_length: 17
cdr3_aa: CASSPGTSGASHGELFF

clone_size: -
v_call: TRBV9
cdr3_length: 16
cdr3_aa: CASREVSGSTSDEQFF

clone_size: -
v_call: TRBV25-1
cdr3_length: 16
cdr3_aa: CASSESRGGMSDEQFF

clone_size: few
v_call: TRBV4-3
cdr3_length: 15
cdr3_aa: CASSQVQGGPYEQYF